A single sample is the source of the 2 T cell receptor beta chains below, sequenced in a study of somatic mutations in cytotoxic T cells in rheumatoid arthritis. TCRdb's copy holds only in-frame clones and misses some; the assay was immunoSEQ multiplex PCR. The sample lists about 11,000 clones, roughly four fifths occurring once. The sequencing input was CD8+ T cells sorted from blood. Receptors were obtained from a woman aged 40 to 49 in good health.

This chain uses TRBV10-3 with TRBJ2-3; a weak D match, TRBD2 (5 bases). CDR3 length: 14 amino acids. Germline V gene lookup returns CDR1 ENHRY and CDR2 SYGVKD. V gave up 8 bases and J gave up 0 bases, with 12 bases separating them. The CDR3 region is CAIQLEASTDTQYF. The CDR3 DNA reads as TGTGCCATCCAACTAGAAGCCAGCACAGATACGCAGTATTTT.

The V and J genes are TRBV27 and TRBJ1-3, with no clear D. This CDR3 comprises 15 residues. The germline V and J ends were trimmed by 5 bases and 0 bases, with 11 bases remaining between them. CDR1 is MNHEY, CDR2 SMNVEV, per germline (reference sequence). This chain's CDR3 is CASSPMGYSGNTIYF. The CDR3 DNA reads as TGTGCCAGCAGTCCCATGGGGTACTCTGGAAACACCATATATTTT.